The clone carrying this T cell receptor (beta chain) was recorded many times. Its antigen is currently unknown. The record originates from a study of T-cell memory formation after mild COVID-19. Study-wide results and caveats: The authors did not confirm SARS-CoV-2 specificity of second-wave clones peaking day 37. The pre-infection memory compartment contained some responding clones, suggesting cross-reactive memory joined.

5'RACE, which relied on constant-segment primers, yielded TCR alpha and TCR beta cDNA libraries carrying sample barcodes and UMIs. TCRdb fed the 5' RACE reads into MiXCR, producing one record per CDR3 protein. The table has roughly 350,000 distinct CDR3 sequences, 20% to 25% seen once; the top ten hold 12%. This TCR was sampled from an adult woman who had mild COVID-19 (a few samples of this study predate the infection). Cell type and time point are not known. Sequences were obtained from PBMCs or a T cell subset sorted from them (not recorded which).

CDR3 sequence: CASSRDRGNSPLHF. CDR3 nucleotides: TGTGCCAGCAGCCGGGACAGAGGAAATTCACCCCTCCACTTT. The chain is built from TRBV14 and TRBJ1-6; 7 bases line up with TRBD1. Germline trimming cut 4 bases from V and 7 bases from J; bases unmatched to any gene: 4. CDR1 SGHDN and CDR2 FVKESK come from the germline V gene. This CDR3 comprises 14 residues.